This T cell receptor beta chain is drawn from a study of PD-L1 blockade in urothelial cancer. In the study overall: About 85% of the roughly 30 patients were males with bladder-origin urothelial cancer. Blood analysis occurred 3 weeks (second dose) and 6 weeks after treatment start.

General study findings and limits: At the 3-week point, tumor-associated blood clones expanded more in durable-benefit patients. Below-median blood TCR clonality before treatment forecast better survival.

The method was immunoSEQ multiplex PCR; TCRdb's version includes in-frame clones alone and lacks a portion of them. The sample lists 49,000 or so clones, around 79% seen once, with 8.5% to 12% in the top ten. Regarding time point: pretreatment peripheral blood. Concerning this clone: Antigen specificity is unknown.

The clonotype comes from a man between 70 and 80 years old with urothelial cancer. The specimen was PBMCs, collected around atezolizumab (anti-PD-L1) treatment.

CDR3 sequence reads: CASSFDGDSRRGYTF. Written as DNA, the CDR3 is TGTGCCAGCAGTTTTGACGGGGACAGCCGACGAGGCTACACCTTC. The chain joins TRBV6-5 to TRBJ1-2; 7 bases map to TRBD1. V dropped 4 bases and J dropped 8; count of bases not matched to a gene: 13. Germline CDR1 reads MNHEY; CDR2 reads SVGAGI. The CDR3 is 15 amino acids.